There are a few counts of the clone carrying this T cell receptor (beta chain). Antigen: not known. The V gene's germline CDR1 is SNHLY and CDR2 FYNNEI. CDR3 length: 14 residues. Trimming took off 2 bases at V and 11 bases at J, with 15 bases between the two ends. This sample was included in a study of T cell repertoires in cytomegalovirus infection. Whole-study context: Public signatures in TCR beta pointed to CMV infection and matching HLA type. Study-wide results and caveats: The study found HLA-C-restricted CMV-specific TCR beta clonotypes dominating the ex vivo response. There were carriers of CMV plus the relevant HLA, and cumulative public TCR beta family frequency identified them.

TCRdb used MiXCR to reprocess the reads, holding one entry per CDR3 protein. The sample records hundreds of thousands of distinct CDR3 sequences, 24% being singletons. This sequence was found in a human donor in good health (CMV status not recorded). Some clones in this sample may be carry-over from other donors' samples. Sequences were obtained from CD8+ T cells from PBMCs. This rearrangement joins TRBV2 to TRBJ1-4; D might be TRBD1 (6 bases). The CDR3 reads CASSESARGSKLFF. The CDR3, as DNA: TGTGCCAGCAGTGAATCCGCCAGGGGAAGCAAACTGTTTTTT.